The 3 T cell receptor beta chains below come from one sample, sequenced in a study of blood T cell repertoires in COVID-19. Sequencing was performed with immunoSEQ multiplex PCR; in TCRdb, only in-frame clones are kept and a portion is missing. The sample has more than 95,000 clones, about 80% seen once. Sequenced input: peripheral blood. Every receptor here comes from an older man with acute or convalescent COVID-19.

The rearrangement links TRBV5-1 to TRBJ1-2; 7 bases align to TRBD1. Per the germline V gene, CDR1 is SGHRS and CDR2 is YFSETQ. CDR3 length: 18 amino acids. V lost 4 bases, J lost 8 bases, and 23 bases stayed unmatched. The CDR3 DNA reads TGCGCCAGCAGCGGAAGGGACAGCCCGGGTTTCCATGGCTTCGGCTACACCTTC. It specifies CASSGRDSPGFHGFGYTF.

The chain carries TRBV19 and TRBJ2-1; TRBD2 might be the D (5 bases). V lost 4 bases to trimming and J lost 0 bases, with 13 bases between them. Per the germline V gene, CDR1 is LNHDA and CDR2 is SQIVND (reference sequence). The CDR3 covers 16 residues. The CDR3 DNA reads as TGTGCCAGTAGTACCCAGGACTGGAGCTCCTACAATGAGCAGTTCTTC. This codes for CASSTQDWSSYNEQFF.

The gene calls are TRBV6-5 and TRBJ2-1, with D maybe TRBD1 (6 bases). V lost 2 bases and J lost 3, with 11 bases in between. The CDR3 loop spans 15 amino acids. Germline V gene sequence: CDR1 MNHEY, CDR2 SVGAGI. The DNA for the CDR3 is TGTGCCAGCAGTTACAGTCAGGGGATCTACAATGAGCAGTTCTTC. It specifies CASSYSQGIYNEQFF.